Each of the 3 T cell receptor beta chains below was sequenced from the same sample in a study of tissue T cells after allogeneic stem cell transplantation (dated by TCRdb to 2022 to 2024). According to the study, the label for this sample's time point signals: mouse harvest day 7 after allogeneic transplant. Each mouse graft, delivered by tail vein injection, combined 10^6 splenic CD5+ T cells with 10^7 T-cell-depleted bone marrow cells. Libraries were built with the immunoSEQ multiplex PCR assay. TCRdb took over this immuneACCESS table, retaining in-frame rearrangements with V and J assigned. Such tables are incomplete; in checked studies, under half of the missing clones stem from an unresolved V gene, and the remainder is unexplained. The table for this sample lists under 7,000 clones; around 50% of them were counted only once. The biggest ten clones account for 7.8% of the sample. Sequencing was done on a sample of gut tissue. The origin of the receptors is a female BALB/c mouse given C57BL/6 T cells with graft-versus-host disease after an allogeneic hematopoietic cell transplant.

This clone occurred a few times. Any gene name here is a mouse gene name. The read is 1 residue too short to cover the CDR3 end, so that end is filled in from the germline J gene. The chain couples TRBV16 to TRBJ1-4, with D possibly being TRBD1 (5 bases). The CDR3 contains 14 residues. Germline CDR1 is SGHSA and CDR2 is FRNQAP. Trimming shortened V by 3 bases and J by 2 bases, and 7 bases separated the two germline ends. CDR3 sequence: CASSFGQSNERLFF. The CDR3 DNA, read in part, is TGTGCAAGCAGCTTTGGACAATCCAACGAAAGATTATTT.

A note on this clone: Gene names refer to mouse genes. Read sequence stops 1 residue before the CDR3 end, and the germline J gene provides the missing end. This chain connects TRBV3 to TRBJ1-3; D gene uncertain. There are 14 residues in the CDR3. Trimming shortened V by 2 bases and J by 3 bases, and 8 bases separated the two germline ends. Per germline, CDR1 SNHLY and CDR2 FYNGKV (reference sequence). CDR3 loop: CASSLWGGGNTLYF. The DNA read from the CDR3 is TGTGCCAGCAGCTTATGGGGAGGTGGAAATACGCTCTAT.

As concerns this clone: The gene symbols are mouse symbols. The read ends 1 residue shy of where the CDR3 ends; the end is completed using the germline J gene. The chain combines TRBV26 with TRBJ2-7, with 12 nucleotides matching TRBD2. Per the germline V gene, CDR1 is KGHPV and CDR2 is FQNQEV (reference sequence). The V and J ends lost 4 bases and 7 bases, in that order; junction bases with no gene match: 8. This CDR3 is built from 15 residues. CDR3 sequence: CASSPDWGGAGEQYF. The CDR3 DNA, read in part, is TGTGCCAGCAGTCCCGACTGGGGGGGCGCTGGAGAACAGTAC.